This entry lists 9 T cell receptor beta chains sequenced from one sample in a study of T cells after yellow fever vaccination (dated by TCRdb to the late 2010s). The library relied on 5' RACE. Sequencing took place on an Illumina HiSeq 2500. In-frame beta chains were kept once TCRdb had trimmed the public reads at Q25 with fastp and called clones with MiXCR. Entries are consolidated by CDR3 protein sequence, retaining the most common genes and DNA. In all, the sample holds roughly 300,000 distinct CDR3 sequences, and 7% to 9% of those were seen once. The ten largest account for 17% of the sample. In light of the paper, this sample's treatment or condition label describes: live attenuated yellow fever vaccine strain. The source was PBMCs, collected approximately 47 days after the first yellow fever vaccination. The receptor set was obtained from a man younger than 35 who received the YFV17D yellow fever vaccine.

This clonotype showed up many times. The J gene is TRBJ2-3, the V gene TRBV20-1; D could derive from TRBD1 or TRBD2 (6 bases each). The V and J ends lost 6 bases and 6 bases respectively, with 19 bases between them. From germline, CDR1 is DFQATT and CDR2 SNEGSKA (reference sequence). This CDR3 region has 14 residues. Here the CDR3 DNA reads TGCAGTGCCCCCGGGGGCAGGGTTCGGGATACGCAGTATTTT. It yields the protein CSAPGGRVRDTQYF.

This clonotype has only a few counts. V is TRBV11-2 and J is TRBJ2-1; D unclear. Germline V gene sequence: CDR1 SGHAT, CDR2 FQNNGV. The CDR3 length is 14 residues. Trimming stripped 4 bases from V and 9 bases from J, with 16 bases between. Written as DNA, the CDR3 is TGTGCCAGCAGCTATGGTGGGAAGAGCGCTGAGCAGTTCTTC. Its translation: CASSYGGKSAEQFF.

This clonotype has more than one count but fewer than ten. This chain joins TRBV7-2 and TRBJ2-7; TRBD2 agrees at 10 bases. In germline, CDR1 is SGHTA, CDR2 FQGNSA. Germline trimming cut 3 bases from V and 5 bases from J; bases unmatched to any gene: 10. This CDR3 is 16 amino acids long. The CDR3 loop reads CASSFGRSGGVHEQYF. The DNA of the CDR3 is TGTGCCAGCAGCTTTGGAAGGAGCGGGGGGGTACACGAGCAGTACTTC.

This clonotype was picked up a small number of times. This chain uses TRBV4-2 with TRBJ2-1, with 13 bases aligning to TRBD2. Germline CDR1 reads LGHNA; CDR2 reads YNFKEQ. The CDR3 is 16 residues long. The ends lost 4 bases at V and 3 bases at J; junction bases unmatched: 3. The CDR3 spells CASSRTSGGFYNEQFF. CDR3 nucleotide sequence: TGTGCCAGCAGCCGGACTAGCGGGGGCTTCTACAATGAGCAGTTCTTC.

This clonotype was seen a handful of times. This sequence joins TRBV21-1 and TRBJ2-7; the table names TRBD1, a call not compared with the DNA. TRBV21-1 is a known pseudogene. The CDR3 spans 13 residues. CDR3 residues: CASRDRFNYEQYV. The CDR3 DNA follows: TGTGCCAGCAGAGACAGGTTTAACTACGAGCAGTACGTC.

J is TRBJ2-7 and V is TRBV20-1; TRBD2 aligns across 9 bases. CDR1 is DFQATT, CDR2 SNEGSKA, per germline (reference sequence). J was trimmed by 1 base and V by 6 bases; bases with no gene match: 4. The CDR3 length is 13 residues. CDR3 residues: CSALAGTSYEQYF. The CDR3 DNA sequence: TGCAGTGCCCTAGCGGGGACGTCCTACGAGCAGTACTTC.

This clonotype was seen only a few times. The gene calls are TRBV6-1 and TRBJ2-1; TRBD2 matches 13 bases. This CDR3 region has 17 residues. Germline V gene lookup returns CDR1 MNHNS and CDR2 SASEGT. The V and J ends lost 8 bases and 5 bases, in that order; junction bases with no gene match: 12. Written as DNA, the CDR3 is TGTGCCAGCGCCATGGAAACCGGGACTAGCGGGGACAATGAGCAGTTCTTC. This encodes CASAMETGTSGDNEQFF.

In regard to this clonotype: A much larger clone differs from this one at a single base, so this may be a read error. CDR3: CVSSKNRGPQETQYF. The CDR3 DNA follows: TGTGTCAGCAGCAAAAACAGGGGGCCTCAAGAGACCCAGTACTTC. The gene calls are TRBV7-6 and TRBJ2-5; TRBD1 matches at 9 bases. This CDR3 contains 15 residues. The germline V gene encodes CDR1 SGHVS and CDR2 FNYEAQ.

The CDR3 nucleotides read TGTGCCAGCAGCAAACTAGGTGGGGGACTAGCGGGGGGCCCCCCCAGGCGGCAGTTCTTC. This encodes CASSKLGGGLAGGPPRRQFF. The chain carries TRBV21-1 and TRBJ2-1; the table's D call of TRBD2 was not tested on the DNA. TRBV21-1 is a pseudogene. The CDR3 covers 20 residues.